This T cell receptor beta chain was recorded in a study of blood T cell repertoires in COVID-19. Looking at the study overall: Nucleic acid was either cDNA or gDNA, and it came from T cells, B-cell-depleted T cells, or PBMCs.

The table came from immunoSEQ multiplex PCR; TCRdb's copy has only in-frame clones and leaves some out. The sample shows roughly 290,000 clones, around 89% of them seen only once. This sequence was found in a man aged 25-45 years with acute or convalescent COVID-19. Sequencing used peripheral blood.

The DNA of the CDR3 is TGCGCCAGCAGCCAAGACAGGAACTCTGGAAACACCATATATTTT. It encodes CASSQDRNSGNTIYF. The V call is TRBV4-1, the J call TRBJ1-3; no clear D gene. The CDR3 spans 15 residues. The germline CDR1 and CDR2 sequences are MGHRA and YSYEKL. The V gene lost 0 bases and the J gene lost 0 bases, with 6 bases spanning the gap.